This T cell receptor beta chain is from a study of T cells expressing NK-cell markers. General study points: In six donors, dominant NKG2C+ clonotypes were roughly 1.0-8% of CD8+ T cells.

CDR1 is SEHNR, CDR2 FQNEAQ, per germline (reference sequence). The CDR3 has 21 residues. Concerning this clonotype: Its specificity is not known.

No DNA is given; TCRdb re-called the 5' RACE reads and lists each CDR3 protein once. In all, the sample yields about 150,000 distinct CDR3 sequences. The specimen sequenced was blood T cells: a sorted CD56 or NKG2C T cell subset, CD4+ or CD8+ T cells, or bulk PBMC T cells (not recorded which). J is TRBJ2-6 and V is TRBV7-9; TCRdb outputs TRBD1, but without DNA this stays unchecked. The TCR originated in a woman aged 50 to 60 in good health. CDR3 residues: CASSLVAGQGIHSSGANVLTF.